What follows are 20 T cell receptor beta chains derived from one specimen sequenced in a study of CXCR3-negative and CXCR3-positive naive CD8 T cells. General study findings and limits: CXCR3-positive naive cells had more hydrophobic TRB CDR3s than CXCR3-negative naive cells.

Their specific antigens are unknown. Through 5' RACE with UMI labels, the TRB cDNA libraries were prepared. Reprocessing the 5' RACE reads, TCRdb reports a single entry for every CDR3 protein and omits DNA. The sample totals about 85,000 distinct CDR3 sequences. Sequenced input: naive CXCR3+ CD8+ T cells from blood. Subset denoted: CD45RO-CCR7+CD27+CD95- naive CD8+ T cells expressing CXCR3 (TNR3+). These receptors were obtained from a human donor in good health. Some clones in this sample may be carry-over from other donors' samples.

The V call is TRBV6-4, the J call TRBJ2-1. The germline gives CDR1 MRHNA, CDR2 SNTAGT. This CDR3 is 14 amino acids long. The CDR3 is CASSATSSYNEQFF.

The V call is TRBV14, the J call TRBJ2-7; the D call from TCRdb, TRBD1, cannot be confirmed without DNA. The CDR3 length is 14 residues. Per the germline V gene, CDR1 is SGHDN and CDR2 is FVKESK. CDR3 region: CASSPDRSSYEQYF.

This rearrangement joins TRBV5-1 to TRBJ1-1. The germline V gene has CDR1 SGHRS and CDR2 YFSETQ. The CDR3 is 14 amino acids. The CDR3 protein is CASSEGQANTEAFF.

The chain carries TRBV9 and TRBJ2-7. Germline loops: CDR1 SGDLS, CDR2 YYNGEE. The CDR3 is made up of 14 amino acids. CDR3 sequence: CASSVASGDYEQYF.

The chain recombines TRBV7-9 with TRBJ2-5; TCRdb's D gene call, TRBD1, goes unchecked for lack of DNA. This CDR3 has 15 residues. Looked up from germline, CDR1 is SEHNR and CDR2 is FQNEAQ (reference sequence). The CDR3 loop reads CASSIGDSSKETQYF.

V is TRBV28 and J is TRBJ2-1. Germline V gene data show CDR1 as MDHEN and CDR2 as SYDVKM. The CDR3 is 12 amino acids. This CDR3 reads CASSLASNEQFF.

The chain couples TRBV29-1 to TRBJ2-2. This CDR3 is built from 12 residues. Germline CDR1 SQVTM, CDR2 ANQGSEA. CDR3 loop: CSVAEKTGELFF.

The CDR3 spells CASSDPRTAPATNEKLFF. V is TRBV28 and J is TRBJ1-4; as DNA is missing, the TRBD1 call by TCRdb cannot be tested. The CDR3 runs to 18 residues. The V gene's germline CDR1 is MDHEN and CDR2 SYDVKM.

The V and J genes are TRBV14 and TRBJ2-7; TCRdb calls TRBD1, which cannot be checked without DNA. CDR3 length equals 13 residues. Germline assignment: CDR1 SGHDN and CDR2 FVKESK. This CDR3 reads CASSQVAQIEQYF.

The chain links TRBV6-1 to TRBJ2-5; without DNA, the TCRdb call of TRBD1 cannot be checked. This CDR3 has 15 amino acids. Germline V gene sequence: CDR1 MNHNS, CDR2 SASEGT. CDR3 sequence: CASSEGTGVFETQYF.

The chain is built from TRBV6-1 and TRBJ2-1; TCRdb selects TRBD2, and the lack of DNA leaves this call unchecked. Germline CDR1 and CDR2: MNHNS and SASEGT. The CDR3 length is 15 residues. CDR3 region: CASSGWTSEWDEQFF.

The V gene is TRBV29-1, the J gene TRBJ2-7; TCRdb reports TRBD1, a call that lacks DNA to check it against. Germline CDR1 and CDR2: SQVTM and ANQGSEA. The CDR3 is made up of 16 amino acids. CDR3 protein: CSSTPGSSRFRYEQYF.

This chain uses TRBV6-5 with TRBJ2-1; checking the TCRdb D call of TRBD2 is not possible without DNA. This CDR3 contains 17 residues. In germline, CDR1 is MNHEY, CDR2 SVGAGI. CDR3 amino acids: CASSYDDGLAGSNEQFF.

This chain joins TRBV29-1 and TRBJ1-3. The CDR3 is made up of 18 amino acids. The germline V gene encodes CDR1 SQVTM and CDR2 ANQGSEA. The CDR3: CSVSTRDSRRGSGNTIYF.

The J gene is TRBJ2-5, the V gene TRBV29-1. The CDR3 sequence is 12 residues long. Per germline, CDR1 SQVTM and CDR2 ANQGSEA. Here the CDR3 reads CSVEWFQETQYF.

The chain uses TRBV14 and TRBJ1-4; the D gene TCRdb calls, TRBD1, cannot be checked with no DNA. The CDR3 consists of 17 residues. CDR1 and CDR2 from the germline V gene are SGHDN and FVKESK. Here the CDR3 reads CASSPFRQGWTNEKLFF.

The genes are TRBV6-2 or TRBV6-3 and TRBJ2-5. The CDR3 consists of 11 residues. Looked up from germline, CDR1 is MNHEY and CDR2 is SVGEGT. This chain's CDR3 is CASSSPETQYF.

CDR3 sequence: CASSSDRSIEQFF. The chain is built from TRBV21-1 and TRBJ2-1; TCRdb designates TRBD1, a call that cannot be tested without DNA. TRBV21-1 is given as a pseudogene. The CDR3 sequence is 13 residues long.

V gene TRBV27 combines with J gene TRBJ1-2; TCRdb's D call, TRBD1, is unchecked because there is no DNA. Germline lookup yields CDR1 MNHEY and CDR2 SMNVEV (reference sequence). The CDR3 contains 15 residues. The CDR3 sequence is CASSFRRDSSYGYTF.

The genes are TRBV28 and TRBJ2-3; as DNA is missing, the TRBD2 call by TCRdb cannot be tested. The CDR3 extends over 14 amino acids. Germline-derived CDR1 and CDR2 are MDHEN and SYDVKM. This CDR3 reads CASSRLGETDTQYF.